This note documents a single TCR beta chain sequence. Antigen specificity is unknown. CDR1 SGHRS and CDR2 YFSETQ come from the germline V gene. The length of the CDR3 is 14 residues. Trimming pared 2 bases from V and 5 bases from J, leaving 13 bases between. The source of the sample is a study of T cell repertoires in cytomegalovirus infection. One entry per CDR3 protein, called by TCRdb with MiXCR from the reads. The table records a few hundred thousand distinct CDR3 sequences, around 40% of them present only once. V and J are TRBV5-1 and TRBJ2-5; D possibly uses TRBD1 or TRBD2 (5 bases each). Material: cultured PBMCs, obtained from culture after CMV antigen stimulation. This sequence originates from a human donor in good health (CMV status not recorded). Some clones in this sample may be carry-over from other donors' samples. The CDR3 sequence: CASSLGDQTETQYF. The CDR3 nucleotides read TGCGCCAGCAGCTTAGGGGACCAGACGGAGACCCAGTACTTC.